This T cell receptor (beta chain) was identified in a study of T cells in Graves' hyperthyroidism and ophthalmopathy (dated by TCRdb to between 2019 and 2020). Turning to the overall study: Peripheral blood samples were taken at the time of initial diagnosis, prior to any treatment. Whether ophthalmopathy could be predicted prospectively was tested in an independent validation cohort made up of roughly 19 hyperthyroidism patients plus 17 patients who later progressed to ophthalmopathy. A discovery cohort of about 95 patients, roughly 40 with Graves' ophthalmopathy and 55 to 60 with stable Graves' hyperthyroidism, was used to find distinguishing TCR V-J signatures. The paper reports TCR Vbeta CDR3 sequencing of 140 or so peripheral blood samples: over 40 ophthalmopathy, around 80 hyperthyroidism and around 17 progressor patients. After blood sampling, hyperthyroidism patients were treated with methimazole at a starting dose of 30 mg daily, and ophthalmopathy patients were treated with high-dose intravenous methylprednisolone. The 100 discovery patients were randomly split 7:3 into training and test sets. In about six Graves' hyperthyroidism patients, the study also compared T-cell repertoires from thyroid tissue with T-cell repertoires from blood.

Hyperthyroidism patients were aged 18 to 65 years and newly diagnosed, with disease duration of less than 2 months. Exclusion was applied to patients with uncontrolled infections, other autoimmune diseases, pregnancy or lactation. Diagnoses were established on the basis of clinical symptoms, serum thyroxine and TRAb, thyroid ultrasound, and orbital computed tomography. Blood from progressor patients was collected at the time of first diagnosis with hyperthyroidism, before any ophthalmopathy symptoms had appeared. PBMCs were separated from 7.5 to 10 ml of fresh peripheral blood using Ficoll-Paque density gradient centrifugation. Progressor patients were first diagnosed with Graves' hyperthyroidism and then developed ophthalmopathy during follow-up. Trizol reagent was used to extract total RNA, and RNA quality was then checked on an Agilent 2100 Bioanalyzer. General findings and caveats noted by the study authors: A 13 V-J signature model separated ophthalmopathy from stable hyperthyroidism, with nearly 90% sensitivity and 81.08% specificity in cross-validation and 80%/75% in testing. In validation, the model predicted progression to ophthalmopathy a median of approximately 6.6 months before onset, with 65% to 71% sensitivity and just under 75% specificity. Most expanded thyroid clonotypes (frequency above 0.001) were also detected in blood, a finding suggesting that blood repertoires may reflect thyroid immune responses. Sample size was not statistically predetermined, and blinding of investigators to group allocation was not performed.

Amplification of TCR beta CDR3 regions was carried out from RNA transcripts. The first round of RT-PCR for the TCR CDR3 was performed with the HTBI primer set and the Qiagen OneStep RT-PCR kit. The libraries were constructed in a second round of multiplex PCR and then size-selected and purified. Paired-end sequencing of the libraries was performed with 100 bp reads on an Illumina HiSeq2000. The study's own analysis went as follows. SOAPnuke was used to process the raw data, throwing out any read that contained adapters or uncalled bases, had a mean Phred below 15, or lacked an exact constant-primer or identifier match. COPE v1.2.5 was used to merge the high-quality paired reads, and each unique nucleotide sequence was defined as a clonotype. MiTCR v1.1 was used to align clonotypes to the IMGT TRBV, TRBD and TRBJ reference segments. Only V-J combinations with frequency above 0.0001, covering approximately 99% of repertoires, were analysed. A TCS score was defined as the ratio of F50 (clonal expansion) to E x V (chaos), with BLOSUM62-based TCRdist applied between CDR3 peptides within each V-J. Welch's t-statistics and random forest reduced around 510 V-J features to 10 to 15, which were used in a naive Bayes classifier (R e1071). Starting from the raw public reads, TCRdb applied fastp trimming at Q25, assembled clones with MiXCR and retained in-frame beta chains. Identical CDR3 proteins give one entry, which carries the most common genes and DNA. V and J calls and clone size were set by TCRdb, not the authors. In all, the sample holds under 400,000 distinct CDR3 sequences, and approximately 14% of those were seen once. 25% to 35% of the sample is in the top ten clones.

The CDR3 spans 15 residues, from the cysteine through the phenylalanine. Kept here is only the CDR3 DNA, which spans 45 bases and is read in frame from base 1. CDR1 and CDR2 are drawn from the germline V gene (reference sequence): MNHNY, SVGAGI. V is clipped by 0 bases and J by 4 bases, and the sequence between their germline boundaries is 13 bases long. This clonotype came up a few times. What this receptor recognizes is not known. No base-level quality is on record; no much larger clone is a single base apart. The specimen sequenced was blood. Recombination connected TRBV6-6 to TRBJ2-7; TRBD1 might be the D gene, on 5 matching bases. This TCR derives from a woman in her late teens or twenties with Graves' hyperthyroidism that later progressed to Graves' ophthalmopathy. Read as DNA, the sequence is TGTGCCAGCAGTTACTCGGGATCAAGGGGTTACGAGCAGTACTTC. Its amino acids are CASSYSGSRGYEQYF.